This is a list of T cell receptor beta chains from one sample in a study of regulatory T cells in long-lasting Graves disease. One entry per CDR3 protein results from TCRdb running MiXCR on the multiplex PCR reads. This table has around 250,000 distinct CDR3 sequences, 20% appearing once. The sample in question was peripheral blood mononuclear cells (PBMCs), obtained at new diagnosis, from a patient treated with antithyroid drugs. These TCRs come from a female donor with Graves disease. The CDR3 runs from the conserved cysteine through the conserved F or W. The order of the fields is clone size, D gene, V gene, J gene, CDR3 DNA, CDR3 protein. The D gene is left open where the match is weak. Size is stated for part of the rows, as once, few or many counts, or as a class when the clone is expanded.

many	TRBD1	TRBV3-1	TRBJ2-5	TGTGCCAGCAGCCAGGCTTATAACCACAGGGGGCGGCAAGAGACCCAGTACTTC	CASSQAYNHRGRQETQYF
.	.	TRBV10-2	TRBJ1-5	TGCGCCAGCCGGGACACCAATCAGCCCCAGCATTTT	CASRDTNQPQHF
.	.	TRBV27	TRBJ1-1	TGTGCCAGCAGGAACAGCTACACTGGAGCTTTCTTT	CASRNSYTGAFF
many	TRBD1	TRBV29-1	TRBJ2-4	TGCAGCGTTACGGACAGGGGGCACAACATTCAGTACTTC	CSVTDRGHNIQYF
many	.	TRBV11-2	TRBJ1-5	TGTGCCAGCAGCTTAGATTGGGGGGGCAATCAGCCCCAGCATTTT	CASSLDWGGNQPQHF
.	TRBD2	TRBV12-3/TRBV12-4	TRBJ2-5	TGTGCCAGCGCTCTAGCGGGAGATCCCGAGACCCAGTACTTC	CASALAGDPETQYF
few	.	TRBV10-1	TRBJ1-4	TGCGCCAGCAGTGAGTCTAGGGAAAAACTGTTTTTT	CASSESREKLFF
many	.	TRBV10-1	TRBJ1-2	TGCGCCAGCAGTGAGTCCGGGGCGCCGGGGAGCTACACCTTC	CASSESGAPGSYTF
few	.	TRBV7-7	TRBJ2-3	TGTGCCAGCAGCCCAGTGGGCGCGGATACGCAGTATTTT	CASSPVGADTQYF
few	TRBD1	TRBV6-5	TRBJ1-6	TGTGCCAGCAGTTACGCGGACAGGGGACCTAATTCACCCCTCCACTTT	CASSYADRGPNSPLHF
.	TRBD2	TRBV7-7	TRBJ2-1	TGTGCCAGCAGCCCGACTAGCGGGGGGGCCACTGAGCAGTTCTTC	CASSPTSGGATEQFF
many	.	TRBV19	TRBJ2-5	TGTGCCAGTAGACAAGCCGAGGTGATGGGAGAGACCCAGTACTTC	CASRQAEVMGETQYF